Following are 10 T cell receptor beta chains from one sample sequenced in a study of T-cell reconstitution after alpha-beta-depleted transplantation in children. Unique molecular identifiers tagged the TCRbeta library. A single record per CDR3 protein comes from TCRdb applying MiXCR to the PCR reads. The sample consists of fewer than 150,000 distinct CDR3 sequences, 8.5% to 10% of them appearing once. The source material was PBMCs, mostly from graft donor cells, sampled 180 days after TCRalphabeta/CD19-depleted stem cell transplant. All receptors derive from a girl under three years old who had a stem cell transplant for combined immunodeficiency, so the T cells may come from the graft donor.

The gene calls are TRBV29-1 and TRBJ2-7; tentatively, D is TRBD2 (5 bases). Germline assignment: CDR1 SQVTM and CDR2 ANQGSEA. CDR3 length equals 14 residues. V gave up 1 base and J gave up 0 bases, with 10 bases separating them. CDR3 bases: TGCAGCGTTGAAGCGGAGGCCTACTCCTACGAGCAGTACTTC. It translates to CSVEAEAYSYEQYF.

The table lists this clonotype with a few counts. This chain uses TRBV5-1 with TRBJ1-1; weak D call: TRBD1 (6 bases). The germline gives CDR1 SGHRS, CDR2 YFSETQ. Trimming cost V 5 bases and J 4 bases, with 15 bases left between them. This CDR3 spans 14 amino acids. The CDR3 sequence: CASSTSGVGTEAFF. In DNA form, the CDR3 reads TGCGCCAGCAGTACCTCAGGGGTAGGCACTGAAGCTTTCTTT.

This clonotype was counted a few times. V and J are TRBV20-1 and TRBJ2-1, with D unresolved. The ends were cut back, 3 bases at V and 4 bases at J, with 16 bases in the middle. This CDR3 has 15 residues. Germline V gene data show CDR1 as DFQATT and CDR2 as SNEGSKA (reference sequence). The CDR3 region is CSASLRYGWYNEQFF. The CDR3 coding sequence is TGCAGTGCTAGTCTTCGCTACGGATGGTACAATGAGCAGTTCTTC.

The chain is built from TRBV27 and TRBJ1-6; tentatively, D is TRBD1 (5 bases). This CDR3 has 13 amino acids. Germline CDR1 MNHEY, CDR2 SMNVEV (reference sequence). The germline V and J ends were trimmed by 3 bases and 9 bases, with 9 bases remaining between them. The CDR3: CASSFGAASPLHF. The CDR3 coding sequence is TGTGCCAGCAGTTTTGGGGCGGCTTCACCCCTCCACTTT.

At least ten counts were recorded for this clonotype. The chain has TRBV10-3 and TRBJ2-3; 9 nucleotides agree with TRBD2. Trimming at V came to 11 bases and at J to 1 base, leaving 10 bases not matched to a gene. The germline V gene has CDR1 ENHRY and CDR2 SYGVKD. The CDR3 runs 15 residues. The CDR3 is CAVTRGLAGTDTQYF. The CDR3 DNA follows: TGTGCCGTAACGCGGGGACTAGCCGGCACAGATACGCAGTATTTT.

This clonotype was detected only a few times. This rearrangement joins TRBV25-1 to TRBJ1-1, with TRBD1 identical over 7 bases. V lost 3 bases to trimming and J lost 5 bases; unmatched junction nucleotides: 9. The CDR3 extends over 15 amino acids. CDR1 MGHDK and CDR2 SYGVNS come from the germline V gene. For the CDR3, the DNA is TGTGCCAGCAGTGAGCCGGGCAGGGGGGTTACTGAAGCTTTCTTT. It is translated as CASSEPGRGVTEAFF.

J is TRBJ1-1 and V is TRBV20-1; D is uncertain. Germline-derived CDR1 and CDR2 are DFQATT and SNEGSKA (reference sequence). The CDR3 has 13 residues. V lost 4 bases to trimming and J lost 0 bases, with 9 bases between them. This chain's CDR3 is CSAKQFMNTEAFF. CDR3 bases: TGCAGTGCTAAACAGTTCATGAACACTGAAGCTTTCTTT.

The V and J genes are TRBV25-1 and TRBJ1-1; D is possibly TRBD1 (6 bases). V dropped 1 base and J dropped 2 bases, with 11 bases sitting between them. Germline values: CDR1 MGHDK, CDR2 SYGVNS. This CDR3 is built from 15 residues. The CDR3 reads CASSELGRGNTEAFF. The CDR3 region has the DNA TGTGCCAGCAGTGAATTGGGCAGGGGTAACACTGAAGCTTTCTTT.

There are a few counts of this clonotype. The chain links TRBV20-1 to TRBJ2-6; 7 bases line up with TRBD2. Germline V gene lookup returns CDR1 DFQATT and CDR2 SNEGSKA (reference sequence). This CDR3 has 17 residues. Trimming took 5 bases from V and 0 from J; bases not matched to a gene: 10. CDR3 in amino acids: CSAELRERDSGANVLTF. CDR3 nucleotides: TGCAGTGCTGAGCTCAGGGAGCGGGACTCTGGGGCCAACGTCCTGACTTTC.

The rearrangement links TRBV5-5 to TRBJ2-5, with TRBD1 matching over 12 bases. V was pared by 4 bases and J by 1 base, with 8 bases of the junction left unmatched. This CDR3 has 17 amino acids. Germline V lookup: CDR1 SGHKS, CDR2 YYEKEE (reference sequence). The CDR3 sequence is CASSPRQGQGAQETQYF. Written as DNA, the CDR3 is TGTGCCAGCAGCCCTCGACAGGGACAGGGGGCCCAAGAGACCCAGTACTTC. Together with reference TRBV5-5 and TRBJ2-5, the CDR3 gives the full variable domain: DAGVTQSPTHLIKTRGQQVTLRCSPISGHKSVSWYQQVLGQGPQFIFQYYEKEERGRGNFPDRFSARQFPNYSSELNVNALLLGDSALYLCASSPRQGQGAQETQYFGPGTRLLVL.